Below are 2 T cell receptor beta chains sequenced from a single sample in a study of graft-versus-host responses after intestinal transplantation. Clones were read by immunoSEQ multiplex PCR, and TCRdb kept only the in-frame ones, dropping some. This table has over 100,000 clones, 95% appearing once. Their recognized antigens are unknown. The source was unstimulated CD8+ T cells sorted from spleen or lymph node cells, collected before intestinal transplant. The receptors originated from a human donor who received an intestinal transplant.

This chain joins TRBV10-3 and TRBJ2-7; TRBD2 aligns across 7 bases. Germline CDR1 and CDR2: ENHRY and SYGVKD. Trimming at V came to 5 bases and at J to 2 bases, leaving 3 bases not matched to a gene. The CDR3 sequence is 13 residues long. CDR3 bases: TGTGCCATCAGTCCGGGACTACCCTACGAGCAGTACTTC. Translation: CAISPGLPYEQYF.

J is TRBJ1-1 and V is TRBV28, with D uncertain. Trimming took off 4 bases at V and 10 bases at J, with 10 bases between the two ends. Germline CDR1 is MDHEN and CDR2 is SYDVKM. This CDR3 spans 11 amino acids. CDR3 loop: CASSSPTSAFF. In nucleotides, the CDR3 is TGTGCCAGCAGTTCCCCCACATCAGCTTTCTTT.